Below are 17 T cell receptor beta chains sequenced from a single sample in a study of CD8+CD57+ T cells in acquired aplastic anemia (dated by TCRdb to 2016 to 2019). Patients chosen for sequencing had shown expansion of CD8+CD57+ cells by flow cytometry. TCRdb shows the sequencer as Illumina HiSeq 2000. Genomic DNA was used as template for profiling of TCR beta VDJ combinations and CDR3 sequences. In-frame beta chains were kept once TCRdb had trimmed the public reads at Q25 with fastp and called clones with MiXCR. Identical CDR3 protein sequences are pooled into one entry, listed with their most common genes and DNA. The sample records over 150,000 distinct CDR3 sequences, less than 50% of which are singletons. The ten largest make up 13% of the sample. The material sequenced was sorted CD4+, CD8+, or CD8+CD57+ T cells (not recorded which) from PBMCs. The receptor set was obtained from a human donor with aplastic anemia.

V usage is TRBV19 and J usage is TRBJ2-2; a possible D gene is TRBD1 (6 bases). The V and J ends lost 9 bases and 8 bases respectively, with 10 bases between them. The CDR3 totals 11 residues. Germline V gene data show CDR1 as LNHDA and CDR2 as SQIVND (reference sequence). CDR3: CASRGTGELFF. DNA of the CDR3: TGTGCCAGCAGAGGGACAGGGGAGCTGTTTTTT.

J is TRBJ2-7 and V is TRBV20-1; D unresolved. This CDR3 has 10 amino acids. Germline V CDR1 and CDR2: DFQATT, SNEGSKA (reference sequence). Trimming left V 4 bases short and J 6 bases short, with 7 bases between. This CDR3 is CSATWGEQYF. The CDR3 DNA is TGCAGTGCTACGTGGGGCGAGCAGTACTTC.

This chain connects TRBV11-2 to TRBJ2-7, with D perhaps TRBD2 (6 bases). CDR3 size: 13 residues. Germline V gene lookup returns CDR1 SGHAT and CDR2 FQNNGV. V lost 5 bases to trimming and J lost 4 bases, with 12 bases between them. This CDR3 is CASSLTGEYEQYF. The CDR3 nucleotides are TGTGCCAGCAGCCTTACGGGGGAGTACGAGCAGTACTTC.

Ten or more counts support this clonotype. The chain couples TRBV12-3 or TRBV12-4 to TRBJ2-1, with 9 bases matching TRBD2. CDR3 size: 16 residues. V shed 3 bases and J 4 bases; nucleotides not matched to a gene: 7. As DNA, the CDR3 is TGTGCCAGCAGTTTCTCTGCGGGGGGGAATTACAATGAGCAGTTCTTC. This gives the protein CASSFSAGGNYNEQFF.

The sample holds many counts of this clonotype. The V call is TRBV9, the J call TRBJ1-3, with D perhaps matching TRBD1 (6 bases). This CDR3 contains 14 residues. Germline V gives CDR1 SGDLS, CDR2 YYNGEE. Trimming removed 4 bases from V and 5 bases from J, with 13 bases in between. The CDR3 DNA is TGTGCCAGCAGCCCCCTACAGGGTAGAAACACCATATATTTT. It codes for CASSPLQGRNTIYF.

V and J are TRBV20-1 and TRBJ2-7; D uncertain. The CDR3 has 13 residues. Germline-derived CDR1 and CDR2 are DFQATT and SNEGSKA (reference sequence). The V end lost 1 base, the J end lost 6 bases, and 13 bases lay between the germline ends. The CDR3 sequence: CSARGLVAGEQYF. The CDR3, as DNA: TGCAGTGCTAGAGGTTTAGTTGCCGGCGAGCAGTACTTC.

For the CDR3, the DNA is TGTGCCAGCCCCGCCGTCGAAAGACAGACGAATTCACCCCTCCACTTT. This gives the protein CASPAVERQTNSPLHF. The chain links TRBV6-1 to TRBJ1-6; TRBD1 might be the D (5 bases). The V end was cut by 8 bases, the J end by 7 bases, with 21 bases between. This CDR3 region has 16 residues. Germline CDR1 reads MNHNS; CDR2 reads SASEGT.

The gene calls are TRBV19 and TRBJ2-1; unclear D gene. Trimming removed 3 bases from V and 0 bases from J, with 9 bases in between. This CDR3 contains 15 residues. In germline, CDR1 is LNHDA, CDR2 SQIVND (reference sequence). The CDR3 spells CASSITPVSYNEQFF. The DNA for the CDR3 is TGTGCCAGTAGTATCACCCCGGTCTCCTACAATGAGCAGTTCTTC.

The V gene is TRBV2, the J gene TRBJ2-5, with D uncertain. V shed 5 bases and J shed 2 bases, with 12 bases lying between them. CDR1 SNHLY and CDR2 FYNNEI come from the germline V gene. The CDR3 runs to 14 residues. CDR3 residues: CASSLGLNQETQYF. The CDR3 DNA follows: TGTGCCAGCAGTTTGGGCCTGAATCAAGAGACCCAGTACTTC. Supplemented by reference TRBV2 and TRBJ2-5, the full variable domain reads EPEVTQTPSHQVTQMGQEVILRCVPISNHLYFYWYRQILGQKVEFLVSFYNNEISEKSEIFDDQFSVERPDGSNFTLKIRSTKLEDSAMYFCASSLGLNQETQYFGPGTRLLVL.

This clonotype was observed many times. The chain carries TRBV6-1 and TRBJ1-2, with D maybe TRBD1 (5 bases). Trimming cost V 1 base and J 7 bases, with 10 bases left between them. CDR3 size: 13 residues. The germline CDR1 and CDR2 sequences are MNHNS and SASEGT. CDR3 residues: CASSEVGVGGYTF. The DNA for the CDR3 is TGTGCCAGCAGTGAAGTGGGGGTTGGTGGCTACACCTTC.

This clonotype was observed a single time. Because the CDR3 is missing its conserved closing phenylalanine or tryptophan, this is likely a read error. The chain joins TRBV19 to TRBJ1-6; D not resolved. Deletions cut 3 bases from V and 0 bases from J, with 6 bases between. Germline lookup yields CDR1 LNHDA and CDR2 SQIVND (reference sequence). The CDR3 covers 15 residues. CDR3 protein: CASSIYSSYNSPLHL. DNA for the CDR3: TGTGCCAGTAGTATCTACAGCTCCTATAATTCACCCCTCCACCTT.

The chain has TRBV10-2 and TRBJ1-1; D not resolved. Trimming cost V 10 bases and J 10 bases, with 16 bases left between them. This CDR3 has 11 residues. Germline CDR1 reads WSHSY; CDR2 reads SAAADI. The CDR3 nucleotides read TGCGCCACCTGGGGAGGGAACCGAGCTTTCTTT. This codes for CATWGGNRAFF.

This chain uses TRBV7-6 with TRBJ2-2; D gene ambiguous. CDR3 length: 14 amino acids. CDR1 and CDR2 from the germline V gene are SGHVS and FNYEAQ. With 0 bases removed from V and 6 bases from J, the gap between germline ends came to 8 bases. CDR3 nucleotide sequence: TGTGCCAGCAGCTTAGCGGCCAATGCCGGGGAGCTGTTTTTT. Amino acids: CASSLAANAGELFF.

In DNA, the CDR3 is TGTGCCAGCAGCCCTCATAGGGTC. It specifies CASSPHRV. The chain couples TRBV9 to TRBJ2-7; D is unclear. CDR1 is SGDLS and CDR2 is YYNGEE in the germline V gene. The CDR3 length is 8 residues.

This clonotype has at least ten counts. This rearrangement joins TRBV14 to TRBJ2-5; D is tentatively TRBD1 or TRBD2 (5 bases each). This CDR3 region has 16 residues. The V and J ends lost 4 bases and 5 bases respectively, with 20 bases between them. Germline-derived CDR1 and CDR2 are SGHDN and FVKESK. CDR3 nucleotide sequence: TGTGCCAGCAGCCGGAACTCCGGGACGCGCTACGAGACCCAGTACTTC. Its translation is CASSRNSGTRYETQYF.

This clonotype was detected ten times or more. The rearrangement uses TRBV5-1 and TRBJ2-3; 10 bases match TRBD2. Germline trimming cut 7 bases from V and 1 base from J; bases unmatched to any gene: 6. This CDR3 spans 15 amino acids. The germline gives CDR1 SGHRS, CDR2 YFSETQ. The CDR3 region has the DNA TGCGCCAGCTGGCGTGGGACTAGCGGCACAGATACGCAGTATTTT. Protein sequence: CASWRGTSGTDTQYF.

V gene TRBV7-6 combines with J gene TRBJ2-7, with TRBD2 matching 9 bases. CDR3 size: 16 residues. CDR1 and CDR2 from the germline V gene are SGHVS and FNYEAQ. The junction had 8 bases not matched to a gene; V was cut back by 1 base and J by 4 bases. The CDR3 region has the DNA TGTGCCAGCAGCTTAGAGGCTCCGGGACTAGCTTACGAGCAGTACTTC. The encoded protein is CASSLEAPGLAYEQYF.